One and the same sample provided the 21 T cell receptor beta chains below, sequenced in a study of T-cell reconstitution after alpha-beta-depleted transplantation in children. Library preparation (for TCRbeta) was performed with unique molecular identifiers. TCRdb called the PCR reads again in MiXCR, with one record for every CDR3 protein. Of 400,000 to 450,000 distinct CDR3 sequences in the sample, over 40% are singletons; the top ten hold under 30%. The sequenced sample was PBMCs, obtained before TCRalphabeta/CD19-depleted stem cell transplant. All receptors come from a girl aged 2-10 years with aplastic anemia, due to receive a stem cell transplant.

The count of this clonotype is one. The rearrangement uses TRBV12-3 or TRBV12-4 and TRBJ1-3; 11 positions match TRBD1. CDR3 length: 16 residues. Trimming removed 6 bases from V and 3 bases from J; junction bases left unmatched: 7. As DNA, the CDR3 is TGTGCCAGCAGCACTCGGACAGGGGGCCTTGGAAACACCATATATTTT. Translated: CASSTRTGGLGNTIYF.

V is TRBV2 and J is TRBJ2-5, with D uncertain. Germline lookup yields CDR1 SNHLY and CDR2 FYNNEI. The CDR3 runs 15 residues. The CDR3 reads CANPSRSRCPETQYF. The CDR3 nucleotides read TGTGCAAATCCTTCACGCTCCCGCTGCCCAGAGACCCAGTACTTC.

The chain joins TRBV20-1 to TRBJ2-1; D remains ambiguous. The CDR3 sequence is 13 residues long. Between the trimmed V and J ends, which lost 5 bases and 0 bases, there was a span of 8 bases. The germline gives CDR1 DFQATT, CDR2 SNEGSKA (reference sequence). CDR3 DNA: TGCAGTGCTCCCCCCGACTCCTACAATGAGCAGTTCTTC. The encoded protein is CSAPPDSYNEQFF.

The genes are TRBV5-1 and TRBJ2-5; tentatively, D is TRBD2 (5 bases). Germline CDR1 is SGHRS and CDR2 is YFSETQ. The CDR3 is 14 residues long. V was cut by 9 bases and J by 2 bases, with 17 bases left in between. The CDR3 loop reads CATKEVGSQETQYF. In DNA form, the CDR3 reads TGCGCCACCAAGGAAGTAGGGAGTCAAGAGACCCAGTACTTC.

The chain employs TRBV7-2 and TRBJ1-2, with a possible D match to TRBD1 (5 bases). This CDR3 is 11 amino acids long. V was clipped by 2 bases and J by 13 bases, with 11 bases between them. The germline gives CDR1 SGHTA, CDR2 FQGNSA. The CDR3 DNA is TGTGCCAGCAGCTTACAAGGGGCGGGCACCTTC. This codes for CASSLQGAGTF.

V usage is TRBV29-1 and J usage is TRBJ2-2; D remains ambiguous. Germline V gene lookup returns CDR1 SQVTM and CDR2 ANQGSEA. V dropped 5 bases and J dropped 4 bases, with 8 bases sitting between them. The CDR3 runs to 12 residues. The DNA for the CDR3 is TGCAGCGTTCTCCCTAGCACCGGGGAGCTGTTTTTT. Protein sequence: CSVLPSTGELFF.

This clonotype was counted many times. V and J are TRBV6-1 and TRBJ2-4; 7 nucleotides agree with TRBD2. The CDR3 spans 15 residues. Germline values: CDR1 MNHNS, CDR2 SASEGT. V lost 4 bases, J lost 0 bases, and 3 bases stayed unmatched. CDR3 region: CASSGGLLAKNIQYF. DNA for the CDR3: TGTGCCAGCAGTGGGGGACTACTAGCCAAAAACATTCAGTACTTC.

The chain joins TRBV20-1 to TRBJ1-1, with D unresolved. The germline CDR1 and CDR2 sequences are DFQATT and SNEGSKA (reference sequence). This CDR3 comprises 13 residues. With 0 bases removed from V and 8 bases from J, the gap between germline ends came to 13 bases. Here the CDR3 reads CSARDRPDREAFF. The CDR3 nucleotides read TGCAGTGCTAGAGACCGCCCGGACCGCGAAGCTTTCTTT.

Only a few counts were recorded for this clonotype. The J gene is TRBJ2-1, the V gene TRBV18; TRBD2 is a possible D gene (6 bases). Trimming shortened V by 2 bases and J by 5 bases, and 10 bases separated the two germline ends. The CDR3 totals 14 residues. Per germline, CDR1 KGHSH and CDR2 LQKENI. The CDR3 is CASSPTREHNEQFF. The DNA of the CDR3 is TGTGCCAGCTCACCAACTCGGGAGCACAATGAGCAGTTCTTC.

The V call is TRBV5-1, the J call TRBJ1-1, with D unclear. The CDR3 loop spans 16 amino acids. Trimming pared 1 base from V and 1 base from J, leaving 14 bases between. The germline CDR1 and CDR2 sequences are SGHRS and YFSETQ. The CDR3 sequence: CASSLRREGGNTEAFF. Written as DNA, the CDR3 is TGCGCCAGCAGCTTGAGGAGGGAAGGTGGGAACACTGAAGCTTTCTTT.

The chain joins TRBV29-1 to TRBJ2-7; 7 bases line up with TRBD1. Trimming took 6 bases from V and 4 from J; bases not matched to a gene: 3. The CDR3 has 11 residues. The germline V gene has CDR1 SQVTM and CDR2 ANQGSEA. CDR3 nucleotides: TGCAGCGTGGAGACAGGGTACGAGCAGTACTTC. The encoded protein is CSVETGYEQYF.

The chain combines TRBV29-1 with TRBJ2-7; TRBD2 aligns across 12 bases. The CDR3 extends over 13 amino acids. J gave up 5 bases and V 6 bases, and 5 bases lay outside the gene matches. The germline CDR1 and CDR2 sequences are SQVTM and ANQGSEA. Here the CDR3 reads CSVRLAGVHEQYF. CDR3 in DNA: TGCAGCGTCCGACTAGCGGGAGTTCACGAGCAGTACTTC.

In this sample, this clonotype turned up a few times. The V and J genes are TRBV5-1 and TRBJ1-4; D ambiguous. CDR3 size: 15 residues. The germline V gene has CDR1 SGHRS and CDR2 YFSETQ. The V and J ends lost 0 bases and 3 bases respectively, with 9 bases between them. CDR3 loop: CASSLAAEANEKLFF. The DNA of the CDR3 is TGCGCCAGCAGCTTGGCGGCAGAAGCTAATGAAAAACTGTTTTTT.

This clonotype has only a few counts. The chain links TRBV6-1 to TRBJ1-1; a weak D match, TRBD1 (5 bases). The CDR3 has 16 amino acids. Trimming stripped 2 bases from V and 0 bases from J, with 13 bases between. In germline, CDR1 is MNHNS, CDR2 SASEGT. The CDR3 nucleotides read TGTGCCAGCAGTGAATGGGGCAGGAGGATGAACACTGAAGCTTTCTTT. This translates into CASSEWGRRMNTEAFF.

The chain uses TRBV28 and TRBJ1-4; no reliable D call. The germline CDR1 and CDR2 sequences are MDHEN and SYDVKM. The CDR3 is made up of 16 amino acids. The V and J ends lost 3 bases and 4 bases respectively, with 15 bases between them. CDR3: CASSFTITELNEKLFF. In DNA, the CDR3 is TGTGCCAGCAGTTTTACTATTACAGAGCTTAATGAAAAACTGTTTTTT.

This clonotype was seen ten or more times. The chain employs TRBV2 and TRBJ1-1; D perhaps matches TRBD1 (5 bases). The CDR3 contains 15 residues. The germline V gene has CDR1 SNHLY and CDR2 FYNNEI. V dropped 4 bases and J dropped 0 bases, with 12 bases sitting between them. CDR3 region: CASSAEQAMNTEAFF. The CDR3 region has the DNA TGTGCCAGCAGTGCTGAACAGGCCATGAACACTGAAGCTTTCTTT.

The rearrangement uses TRBV7-3 and TRBJ2-1; maybe TRBD2 (6 bases). Germline V CDR1 and CDR2: SGHTA, FQGTGA. This CDR3 has 16 amino acids. V was trimmed by 5 bases and J by 4 bases, leaving 18 bases between them. CDR3 protein: CASSPRGGRPYNEQFF. DNA of the CDR3: TGTGCCAGCAGCCCGAGGGGTGGGAGGCCTTACAATGAGCAGTTCTTC.

With regard to this clonotype: Mismatch with germline at one junction end may stem from a read error. J is TRBJ2-5 and V is TRBV29-1, with no clear D. CDR3 size: 14 residues. Germline CDR1 is SQVTM and CDR2 is ANQGSEA. CDR3 loop: CCVEGWENRETQYF. The CDR3, as DNA: TGCTGCGTTGAAGGTTGGGAAAACAGAGAGACCCAGTACTTC.

The chain employs TRBV20-1 and TRBJ2-1; 12 bases are a match to TRBD2. CDR3 length equals 15 residues. The V and J ends lost 6 bases and 0 bases, in that order; junction bases with no gene match: 3. Germline V gene sequence: CDR1 DFQATT, CDR2 SNEGSKA (reference sequence). The CDR3 loop is CSAWTSGISYNEQFF. CDR3 coding DNA: TGCAGTGCCTGGACTAGCGGGATCTCCTACAATGAGCAGTTCTTC.

This clonotype was seen only a few times. This chain connects TRBV7-2 to TRBJ2-6; 13 bases line up with TRBD2. V shed 3 bases and J 3 bases; nucleotides not matched to a gene: 8. The CDR3 runs to 19 residues. Germline V lookup: CDR1 SGHTA, CDR2 FQGNSA. CDR3 protein: CASSFAGTSGKLGANVLTF. Written as DNA, the CDR3 is TGTGCCAGCAGCTTCGCCGGGACTAGCGGGAAACTTGGGGCCAACGTCCTGACTTTC.

This clonotype was detected ten times or more. The chain carries TRBV9 and TRBJ2-7, with D perhaps TRBD1 or TRBD2 (5 bases each). V lost 0 bases and J 3 bases, leaving 16 bases between the germline ends. Germline CDR1 reads SGDLS; CDR2 reads YYNGEE. The CDR3 length is 16 residues. The CDR3 DNA sequence: TGTGCCAGCAGCGTAGAGGGGACCGGTCAGAACTACGAGCAGTACTTC. It codes for CASSVEGTGQNYEQYF.